This T cell receptor (beta chain) derives from a study of T-cell reconstitution after alpha-beta-depleted transplantation in children. Trimming took 0 bases from V and 2 from J, leaving 15 bases between them. Germline V gene sequence: CDR1 LGHNA, CDR2 YSLEER. The CDR3 spans 17 residues. It was with unique molecular identifiers that the TCRbeta library was prepared. TCRdb ran MiXCR on the PCR reads and lists one entry per CDR3 protein. This sample has about 1,000,000 distinct CDR3 sequences, with about 31% found just once. The sequence was collected from a boy under three years old who had a stem cell transplant for SCID, so the T cells may come from the graft donor. This rearrangement joins TRBV4-3 to TRBJ2-3; D uncertain. The sequenced sample was PBMCs, mostly from graft donor cells, obtained 360 days after TCRalphabeta/CD19-depleted stem cell transplant. The CDR3 nucleotides are TGCGCCAGCAGCCAAGAATATCTGGGCCTTTACACAGATACGCAGTATTTT. It codes for CASSQEYLGLYTDTQYF.